The sequence of this T cell receptor (beta chain) was determined in a study of T-cell memory formation after mild COVID-19. TCRdb re-called the 5' RACE reads through MiXCR, storing one row per CDR3 protein. The table has a few hundred thousand distinct CDR3 sequences, over 9.5% seen once. The CDR3 covers 13 residues. Trimming took 0 bases from V and 1 from J, leaving 4 bases between them. Germline CDR1 and CDR2: SGHRS and YFSETQ. This clonotype was seen many times. The sequence came from a young man who had mild COVID-19 (a few samples of this study predate the infection). Cell type and time point are not known. This chain links TRBV5-1 with TRBJ1-1; no firm D call. Sequencing input: PBMCs or a T cell subset sorted from them (not recorded which). The CDR3 nucleotides are TGCGCCAGCAGCTTGGCACCGAACACTGAAGCTTTCTTT. Translating it yields CASSLAPNTEAFF.